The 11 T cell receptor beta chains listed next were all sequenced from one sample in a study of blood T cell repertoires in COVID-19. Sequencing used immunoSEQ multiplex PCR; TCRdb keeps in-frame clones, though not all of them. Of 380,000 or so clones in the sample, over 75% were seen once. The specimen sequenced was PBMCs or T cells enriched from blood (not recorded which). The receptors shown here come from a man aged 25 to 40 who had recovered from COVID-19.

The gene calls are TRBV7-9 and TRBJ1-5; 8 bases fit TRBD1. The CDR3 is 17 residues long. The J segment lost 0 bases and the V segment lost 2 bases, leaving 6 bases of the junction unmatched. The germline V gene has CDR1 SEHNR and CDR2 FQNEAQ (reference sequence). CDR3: CASSLTGQEYSNQPQHF. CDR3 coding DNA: TGTGCCAGCAGCTTAACGGGACAGGAGTATAGCAATCAGCCCCAGCATTTT. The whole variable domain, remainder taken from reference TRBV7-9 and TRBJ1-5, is DTGVSQNPRHKITKRGQNVTFRCDPISEHNRLYWYRQTLGQGPEFLTYFQNEAQLEKSRLLSDRFSAERPKGSFSTLEIQRTEQGDSAMYLCASSLTGQEYSNQPQHFGDGTRLSIL.

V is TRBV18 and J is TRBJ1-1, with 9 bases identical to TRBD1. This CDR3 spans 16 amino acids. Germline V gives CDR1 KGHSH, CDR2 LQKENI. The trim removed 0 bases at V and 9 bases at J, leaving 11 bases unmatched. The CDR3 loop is CASSPPAVGQGQKAFF. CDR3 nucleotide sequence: TGTGCCAGCTCACCACCCGCCGTAGGACAGGGGCAAAAAGCTTTCTTT.

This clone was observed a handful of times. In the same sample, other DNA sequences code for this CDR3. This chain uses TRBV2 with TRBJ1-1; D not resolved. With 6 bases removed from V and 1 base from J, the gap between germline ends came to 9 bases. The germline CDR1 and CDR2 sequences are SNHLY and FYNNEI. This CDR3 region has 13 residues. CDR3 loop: CASSVTGNTEAFF. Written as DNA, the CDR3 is TGTGCCAGCAGCGTCACGGGGAACACTGAAGCTTTCTTT.

CDR3 DNA sequence: TGTGCCAGCAGCCAGGGGCAACAGACCTATGGCTACACCTTC. This translates into CASSQGQQTYGYTF. The chain recombines TRBV3-1 (or the pseudogene TRBV3-2) with TRBJ1-2; D possibly corresponds to TRBD1 (5 bases). The CDR3 consists of 14 residues. V was cut by 3 bases and J by 4 bases, with 12 bases left in between. Germline values: CDR1 LGHDT, CDR2 YNNKEL (reference sequence).

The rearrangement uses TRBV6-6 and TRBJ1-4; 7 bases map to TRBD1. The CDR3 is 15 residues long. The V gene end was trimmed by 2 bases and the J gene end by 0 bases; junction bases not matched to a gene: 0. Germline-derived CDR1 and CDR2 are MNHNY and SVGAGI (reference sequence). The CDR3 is CASSYDRATNEKLFF. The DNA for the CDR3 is TGTGCCAGCAGTTACGACAGGGCAACTAATGAAAAACTGTTTTTT.

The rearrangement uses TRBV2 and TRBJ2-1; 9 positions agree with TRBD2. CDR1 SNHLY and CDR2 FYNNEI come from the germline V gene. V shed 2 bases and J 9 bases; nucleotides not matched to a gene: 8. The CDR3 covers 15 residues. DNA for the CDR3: TGTGCCAGCAGTGAAAGGCCTAGCGGGGTGGGTGAGCAGTTCTTC. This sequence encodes CASSERPSGVGEQFF.

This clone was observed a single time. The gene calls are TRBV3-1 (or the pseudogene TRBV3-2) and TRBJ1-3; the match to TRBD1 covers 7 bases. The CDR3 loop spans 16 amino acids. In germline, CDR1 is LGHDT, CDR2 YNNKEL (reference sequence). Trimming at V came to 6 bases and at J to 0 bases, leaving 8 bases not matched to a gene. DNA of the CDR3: TGTGCCAGCAGTAAATGGACAGGACTCTCTGGAAACACCATATATTTT. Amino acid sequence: CASSKWTGLSGNTIYF.

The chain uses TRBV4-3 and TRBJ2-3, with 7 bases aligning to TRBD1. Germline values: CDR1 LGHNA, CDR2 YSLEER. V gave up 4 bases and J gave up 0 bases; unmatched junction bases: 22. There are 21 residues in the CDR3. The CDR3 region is CASSRGYEALGQGVSTDTQYF. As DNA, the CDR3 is TGCGCCAGCAGCCGCGGATATGAGGCGCTCGGGCAGGGGGTTAGCACAGATACGCAGTATTTT.

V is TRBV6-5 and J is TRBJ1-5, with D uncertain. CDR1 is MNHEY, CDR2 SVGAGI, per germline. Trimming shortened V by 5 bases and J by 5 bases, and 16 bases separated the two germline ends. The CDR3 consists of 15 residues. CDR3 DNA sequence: TGTGCCAGCAGTCCCGGGAGTACGGGTTATCAGCCCCAGCATTTT. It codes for CASSPGSTGYQPQHF.

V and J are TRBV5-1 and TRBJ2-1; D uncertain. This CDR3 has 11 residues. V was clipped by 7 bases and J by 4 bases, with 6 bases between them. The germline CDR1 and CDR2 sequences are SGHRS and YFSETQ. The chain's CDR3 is CASRDYNEQFF. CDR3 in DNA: TGCGCCAGCCGCGATTACAATGAGCAGTTCTTC.

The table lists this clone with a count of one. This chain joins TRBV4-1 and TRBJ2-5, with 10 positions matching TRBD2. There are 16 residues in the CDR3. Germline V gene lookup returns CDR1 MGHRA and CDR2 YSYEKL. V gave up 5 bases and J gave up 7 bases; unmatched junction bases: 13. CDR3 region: CASSSYPSGGQMTQYF. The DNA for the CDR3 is TGCGCCAGCAGCTCCTACCCTAGCGGGGGCCAGATGACCCAGTACTTC.